This record concerns one T cell receptor beta chain sequence. What it recognizes is unknown. Using immunoSEQ multiplex PCR, the repertoire was profiled, and TCRdb retains in-frame clones only, with some absent. The sample has around 100,000 clones, approximately 90% seen once. The data derive from a study of T cell responses to AZD1222 COVID-19 vaccine. Overall study results and limits: The sample set comprised mostly white British donors with more females, and clonal diversity was possibly underestimated.

The germline V gene has CDR1 LNHDA and CDR2 SQIVND (reference sequence). This CDR3 comprises 15 residues. V lost 10 bases and J lost 2, with 20 bases in between. This chain joins TRBV19 and TRBJ1-2, with unresolved D. The sequencing here drew on peripheral blood, taken on day 0 of AZD1222 vaccination. This TCR was sampled from an adult in good health. CDR3 coding DNA: TGTGCCACCCAAGGGCTCTCCCTCGGCAACTATGGCTACACCTTC. Protein: CATQGLSLGNYGYTF.